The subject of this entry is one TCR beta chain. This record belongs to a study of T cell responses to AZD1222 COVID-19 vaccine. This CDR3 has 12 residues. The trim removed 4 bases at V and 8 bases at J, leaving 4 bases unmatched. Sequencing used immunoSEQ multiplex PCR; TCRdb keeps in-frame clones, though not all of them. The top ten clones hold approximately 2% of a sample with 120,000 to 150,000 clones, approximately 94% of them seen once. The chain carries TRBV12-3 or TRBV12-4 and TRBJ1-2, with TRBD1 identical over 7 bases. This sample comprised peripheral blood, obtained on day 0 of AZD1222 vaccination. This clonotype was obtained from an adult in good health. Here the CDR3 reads CASSSTGRGYTF. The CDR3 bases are TGTGCCAGCAGTTCGACAGGGCGGGGCTACACCTTC.